This is a list of T cell receptor beta chains from one sample in a study of PD-1 blockade in mismatch repair-deficient tumors. The protocol was immunoSEQ multiplex PCR, while the TCRdb copy is restricted to in-frame clones and leaves out a portion. This table holds tens of thousands of clones, around four fifths found once. The specimen comprised peripheral blood, sampled 4 weeks after starting pembrolizumab. The receptors derive from an adult with mismatch repair-deficient cancer. Both conserved end residues are part of each CDR3. The order of the fields is V gene, D gene, CDR3 length, J gene, clone size, CDR3 protein, CDR3 DNA. A D gene is named only where the DNA matches it firmly. Size is stated for part of the rows, as once, few or many counts, or as a class when the clone is expanded.

TRBV18	TRBD1	18	TRBJ2-7	.	CASSPQKTNRGLVHEQYF	TGTGCCAGCTCACCGCAAAAAACAAACAGGGGGCTCGTCCACGAGCAGTACTTC
TRBV29-1	TRBD1	13	TRBJ2-7	.	CSAWDSSAYEQYF	TGCAGCGCTTGGGACAGCAGCGCCTACGAGCAGTACTTC
TRBV7-6	.	13	TRBJ2-5	.	CASSLRAQETQYF	TGTGCCAGCAGCCTTCGGGCCCAAGAGACCCAGTACTTC
TRBV5-1	.	15	TRBJ1-4	.	CASSLTRGINEKLFF	TGCGCCAGCAGCCTGACGAGAGGGATTAATGAAAAACTGTTTTTT
TRBV15	TRBD1	16	TRBJ2-4	few	CATSSWTGGAKNIQYF	TGTGCCACCAGCAGCTGGACAGGGGGAGCCAAAAACATTCAGTACTTC
TRBV6-6	.	14	TRBJ1-2	once	CASSYSGTDYGYTF	TGTGCCAGCAGTTACTCCGGGACGGACTATGGCTACACCTTC
TRBV29-1	.	14	TRBJ2-1	.	CSVRAPLGYNEQFF	TGCAGCGTTCGGGCCCCTTTGGGCTACAATGAGCAGTTCTTC
TRBV7-8	.	16	TRBJ1-3	.	CASSLVATGLGNTIYF	TGTGCCAGCAGCTTAGTAGCCACAGGGCTCGGAAACACCATATATTTT
TRBV6-5	.	13	TRBJ2-7	medium-sized	CASSLQGKYEQYF	TGTGCCAGCAGTCTGCAGGGGAAGTACGAGCAGTACTTC
TRBV19	.	14	TRBJ2-3	.	CASSIMAATDTQYF	TGTGCCAGTAGTATTATGGCGGCCACAGATACGCAGTATTTT
TRBV15	.	19	TRBJ2-2	.	CATSRDKLPWTENTGELFF	TGTGCCACCAGCAGGGATAAACTCCCCTGGACTGAGAACACCGGGGAGCTGTTTTTT
TRBV7-6	.	16	TRBJ2-3	.	CASSRAPGEDTDTQYF	TGTGCCAGCAGCCGAGCGCCGGGGGAGGACACAGATACGCAGTATTTT
TRBV7-2	.	13	TRBJ1-1	.	CASSLNRNTEAFF	TGTGCCAGCAGCTTAAACAGAAACACTGAAGCTTTCTTT
TRBV6-6	.	14	TRBJ1-2	.	CASSWGGAGYGYTF	TGTGCCAGCAGTTGGGGGGGAGCCGGCTATGGCTACACCTTC
TRBV2	TRBD1	15	TRBJ1-1	.	CAGDRGVSMNTEAFF	TGTGCCGGAGACAGGGGGGTTTCGATGAACACTGAAGCTTTCTTT
TRBV29-1	TRBD1	13	TRBJ1-2	.	CSVKPGQGSGYTF	TGCAGCGTTAAGCCGGGACAGGGGTCTGGCTACACCTTC
TRBV15	.	15	TRBJ2-7	.	CATSRGGVRSYEQYF	TGTGCCACCAGCAGGGGGGGAGTCCGCTCCTACGAGCAGTACTTC
TRBV5-1	.	14	TRBJ2-7	.	CASSPDRVGGEQYF	TGCGCCAGCAGCCCTGACAGGGTCGGGGGCGAGCAGTACTTC
TRBV15	TRBD1	16	TRBJ2-5	once	CATSSAVGTGIETQYF	TGTGCCACCAGCAGCGCCGTGGGGACAGGGATTGAGACCCAGTACTTC
TRBV19	.	15	TRBJ2-7	.	CASSEQGPPSYEQYF	TGTGCCAGTAGCGAACAGGGACCCCCTTCCTACGAGCAGTACTTC
TRBV4-2	.	12	TRBJ1-1	.	CASSRQATEAFF	TGTGCCAGCAGCCGACAGGCCACTGAAGCTTTCTTT
TRBV5-4	TRBD1	15	TRBJ1-2	.	CASSAPGQGAAGYTF	TGTGCCAGCAGCGCTCCGGGACAGGGGGCCGCTGGCTACACCTTC
TRBV15	.	16	TRBJ2-6	.	CATSRGHTPGANVLTF	TGTGCCACCAGCAGAGGGCATACTCCGGGGGCCAACGTCCTGACTTTC
TRBV6-6	.	13	TRBJ1-5	.	CASTPSSNQPQHF	TGTGCCAGCACCCCTAGTAGCAATCAGCCCCAGCATTTT
TRBV9	.	14	TRBJ2-7	.	CASSVEVSSYEQYF	TGTGCCAGCAGCGTAGAGGTCAGCTCCTACGAGCAGTACTTC
TRBV11-3	TRBD2	16	TRBJ2-7	.	CASSLLGREGRYEQYF	TGTGCCAGCAGCTTATTGGGTCGGGAGGGCCGCTACGAGCAGTACTTC
TRBV29-1	.	12	TRBJ1-3	.	CSVSSLGNTIYF	TGCAGCGTTTCAAGTCTTGGAAACACCATATATTTT
TRBV9	.	11	TRBJ2-3	.	CASSTADTQYF	TGTGCCAGCAGCACCGCGGATACGCAGTATTTT
TRBV2	.	15	TRBJ1-1	once	CASRPDRLKNTEAFF	TGTGCCAGCAGGCCGGACAGACTTAAGAACACTGAAGCTTTCTTT
TRBV30	TRBD1	14	TRBJ1-4	.	CAWTPGGLNEKLFF	TGTGCCTGGACTCCAGGGGGGCTTAATGAAAAACTGTTTTTT
TRBV11-3	TRBD2	15	TRBJ2-1	.	CASSLTAGAYNEQFF	TGTGCCAGCAGCTTAACGGCGGGAGCCTACAATGAGCAGTTCTTC
TRBV27	.	11	TRBJ1-1	.	CASSLGTEAFF	TGTGCCAGCAGTTTGGGCACTGAAGCTTTCTTT
TRBV19	TRBD1	15	TRBJ2-1	.	CASSMGTGGHNEQFF	TGTGCCAGTAGTATGGGGACAGGGGGCCACAATGAGCAGTTCTTC
TRBV6-1	TRBD1	16	TRBJ1-4	.	CASSEAHRGLNEKLFF	TGTGCCAGCAGTGAAGCGCACAGGGGGCTGAATGAAAAACTGTTTTTT